A selection of T cell receptor beta chains follows, all from one sample in a study of T cell repertoires in cytomegalovirus infection. TCRdb itself ran the reads through MiXCR, one entry per CDR3 protein. The data contain a few hundred thousand distinct CDR3 sequences, less than 20% of them singletons. The source material was PBMCs. The receptors originated from a human donor in good health (CMV status not recorded). Some clones in this sample may be carry-over from other donors' samples. Each CDR3 is given with its conserved first and last residue. The D gene is left open where the match is weak. Part of the rows lack a size; the others show once, few, many or a class for expanded clones.

size	V	D	J	CDR3	DNA
few	TRBV4-1	.	TRBJ1-2	CASSKPGGYGYTF	TGCGCCAGCAGCAAACCGGGGGGGTATGGCTACACCTTC
few	TRBV11-2	.	TRBJ2-7	CASSFQALNEQYF	TGTGCCAGCAGCTTTCAGGCCCTCAACGAGCAGTACTTC
many	TRBV7-2	.	TRBJ2-6	CASSLGIYVSGANVLTF	TGTGCCAGCAGCTTAGGAATTTACGTCTCTGGGGCCAACGTCCTGACTTTC
.	TRBV19	TRBD1	TRBJ1-1	CASSQGARTEALF	TGTGCCAGTAGTCAGGGGGCGCGCACTGAAGCTTTATTT
many	TRBV4-1	.	TRBJ1-4	CASSQTIREKLFF	TGCGCCAGCAGCCAAACAATTCGGGAAAAACTGTTTTTT
few	TRBV20-1	TRBD1	TRBJ2-1	CSARDPRDRAYNEQFF	TGCAGTGCTAGAGACCCCCGGGACAGGGCCTACAATGAGCAGTTCTTC
.	TRBV19	.	TRBJ1-1	CASSIGGGNPEAFF	TGTGCCAGTAGTATAGGAGGGGGAAACCCTGAAGCTTTCTTT
.	TRBV12-5	TRBD2	TRBJ2-1	CASGAGESPYNEQFF	TGTGCTAGTGGGGCGGGAGAGTCGCCCTACAATGAGCAGTTCTTC
many	TRBV7-6	TRBD2	TRBJ2-5	CASSLRPSGGAGETQYF	TGTGCCAGCAGCTTAAGGCCTAGCGGGGGGGCCGGGGAGACCCAGTACTTC
few	TRBV20-1	TRBD1	TRBJ1-2	CSARDGTGGHGYTF	TGCAGTGCTAGAGATGGGACAGGGGGACATGGCTACACCTTC
.	TRBV20-1	TRBD1	TRBJ1-2	CSAIQGYYGYTF	TGCAGTGCTATACAGGGGTACTATGGCTACACCTTC
few	TRBV20-1	.	TRBJ2-1	CSATPEVAYNEQFF	TGCAGTGCGACCCCGGAGGTTGCCTACAATGAGCAGTTCTTC
few	TRBV20-1	.	TRBJ2-3	CSASSLAGWADTQYF	TGCAGTGCTAGCTCCCTGGCGGGGTGGGCAGATACGCAGTATTTT
few	TRBV6-2/TRBV6-3	.	TRBJ1-1	CASSLGETIRLAEAFF	TGTGCCAGCAGCCTCGGGGAGACAATAAGGTTGGCTGAAGCTTTCTTT
.	TRBV5-5	.	TRBJ1-1	CASSSEQYTGTEAFF	TGTGCCAGCAGCTCCGAACAGTACACGGGGACTGAAGCTTTCTTT
few	TRBV7-6	.	TRBJ2-1	CASSSSSSEQFF	TGTGCCAGCAGCTCCTCCAGCAGTGAGCAGTTCTTC
many	TRBV7-2	.	TRBJ1-1	CASSPGTRYTEAFF	TGTGCCAGCAGCCCCGGGACGAGATACACTGAAGCTTTCTTT
many	TRBV5-4	.	TRBJ1-5	CASSARGQPQHF	TGTGCCAGCAGCGCTAGGGGTCAGCCCCAGCATTTT
few	TRBV5-1	TRBD1	TRBJ1-2	CASSLAGTGNGYTF	TGCGCCAGCAGCTTGGCCGGGACAGGGAATGGCTACACCTTC
.	TRBV10-3	.	TRBJ2-1	CAISQGEEQFF	TGTGCCATCAGTCAGGGTGAGGAGCAGTTCTTC
.	TRBV10-3	.	TRBJ2-3	CATTRGGPITDTQYF	TGTGCCACCACGAGGGGGGGGCCCATTACAGATACGCAGTATTTT
many	TRBV5-4	TRBD2	TRBJ2-5	CASSSGLAGEVETQYF	TGTGCCAGCAGCTCTGGACTAGCGGGAGAGGTAGAGACCCAGTACTTC
.	TRBV7-2	.	TRBJ2-5	CASSLGQARETQYF	TGTGCCAGCAGCTTAGGGCAGGCCCGTGAGACCCAGTACTTC
many	TRBV7-2	.	TRBJ2-7	CASSLLPTAAYYEQYF	TGTGCCAGCAGCTTACTACCAACGGCGGCTTACTACGAGCAGTACTTC
.	TRBV20-1	.	TRBJ1-1	CSAREGWQGGEAFF	TGCAGTGCTAGAGAGGGTTGGCAGGGTGGTGAAGCTTTCTTT